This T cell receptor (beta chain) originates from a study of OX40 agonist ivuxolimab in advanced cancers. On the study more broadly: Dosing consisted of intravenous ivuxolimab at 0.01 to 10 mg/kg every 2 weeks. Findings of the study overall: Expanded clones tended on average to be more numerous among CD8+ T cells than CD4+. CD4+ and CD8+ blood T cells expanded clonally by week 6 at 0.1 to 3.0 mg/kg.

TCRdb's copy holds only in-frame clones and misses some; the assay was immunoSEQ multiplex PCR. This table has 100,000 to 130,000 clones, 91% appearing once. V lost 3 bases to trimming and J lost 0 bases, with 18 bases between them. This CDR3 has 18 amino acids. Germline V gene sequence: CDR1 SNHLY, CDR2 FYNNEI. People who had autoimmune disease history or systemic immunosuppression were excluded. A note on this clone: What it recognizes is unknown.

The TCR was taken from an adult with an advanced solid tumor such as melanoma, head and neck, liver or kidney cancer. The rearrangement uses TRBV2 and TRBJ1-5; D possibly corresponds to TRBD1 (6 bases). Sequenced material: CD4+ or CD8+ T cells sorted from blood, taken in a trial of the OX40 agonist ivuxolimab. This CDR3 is CASSDGTWGQYSNQPQHF. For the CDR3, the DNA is TGTGCCAGCAGTGACGGGACATGGGGACAATATAGCAATCAGCCCCAGCATTTT.